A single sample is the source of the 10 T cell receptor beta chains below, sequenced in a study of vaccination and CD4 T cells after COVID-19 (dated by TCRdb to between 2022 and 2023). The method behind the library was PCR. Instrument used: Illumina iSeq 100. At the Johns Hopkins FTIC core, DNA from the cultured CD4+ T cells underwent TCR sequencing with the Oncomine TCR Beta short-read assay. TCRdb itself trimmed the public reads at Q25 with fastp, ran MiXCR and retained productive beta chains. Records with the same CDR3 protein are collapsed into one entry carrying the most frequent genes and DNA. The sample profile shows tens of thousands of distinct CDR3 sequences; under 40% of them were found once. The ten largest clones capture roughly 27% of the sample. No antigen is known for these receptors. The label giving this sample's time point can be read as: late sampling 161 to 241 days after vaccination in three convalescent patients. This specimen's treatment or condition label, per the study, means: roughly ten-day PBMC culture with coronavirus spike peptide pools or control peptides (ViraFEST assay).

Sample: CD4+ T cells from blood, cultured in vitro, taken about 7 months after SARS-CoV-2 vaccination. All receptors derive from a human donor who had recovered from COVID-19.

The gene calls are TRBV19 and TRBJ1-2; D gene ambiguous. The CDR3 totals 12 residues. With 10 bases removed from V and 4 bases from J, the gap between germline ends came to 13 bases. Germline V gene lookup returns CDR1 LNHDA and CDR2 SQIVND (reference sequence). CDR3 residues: CATQTDTYGYTF. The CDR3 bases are TGTGCCACCCAGACTGATACCTATGGCTACACCTTC.

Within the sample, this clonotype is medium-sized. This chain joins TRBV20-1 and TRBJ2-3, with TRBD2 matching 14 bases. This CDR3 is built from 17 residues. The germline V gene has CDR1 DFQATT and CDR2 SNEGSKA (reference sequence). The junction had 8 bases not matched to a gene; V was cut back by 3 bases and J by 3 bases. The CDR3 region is CSARRGLAGAVTDTQYF. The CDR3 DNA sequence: TGCAGTGCTAGGAGGGGACTAGCGGGAGCAGTGACAGATACGCAGTATTTT.

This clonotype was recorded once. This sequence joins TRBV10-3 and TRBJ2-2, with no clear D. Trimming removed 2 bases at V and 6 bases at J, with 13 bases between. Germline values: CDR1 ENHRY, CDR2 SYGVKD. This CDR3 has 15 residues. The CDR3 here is CAISERTVLSGELFF. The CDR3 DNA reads TGTGCCATCAGTGAGAGGACCGTATTGTCCGGGGAGCTGTTTTTT.

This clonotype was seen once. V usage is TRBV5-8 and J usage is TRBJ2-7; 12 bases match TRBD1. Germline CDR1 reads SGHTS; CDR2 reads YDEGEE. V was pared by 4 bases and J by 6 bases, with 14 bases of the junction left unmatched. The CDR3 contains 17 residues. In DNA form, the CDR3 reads TGTGCCAGCAGCGGGGGACAGGGGGCGGACGTCCTCGGCGAGCAGTACTTC. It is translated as CASSGGQGADVLGEQYF.

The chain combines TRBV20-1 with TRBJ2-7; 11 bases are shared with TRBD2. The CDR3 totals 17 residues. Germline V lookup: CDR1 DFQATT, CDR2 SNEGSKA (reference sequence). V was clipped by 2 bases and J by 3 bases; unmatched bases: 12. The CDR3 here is CSARPASGRIIGYEQYF. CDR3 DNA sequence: TGCAGTGCTAGACCCGCTAGCGGGAGGATTATCGGCTACGAGCAGTACTTC.

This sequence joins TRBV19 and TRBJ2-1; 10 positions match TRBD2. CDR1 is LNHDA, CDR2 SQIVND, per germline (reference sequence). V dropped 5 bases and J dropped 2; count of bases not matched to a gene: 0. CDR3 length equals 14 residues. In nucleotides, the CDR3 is TGTGCCAGTAGTGGGACTAGCGCCTACAATGAGCAGTTCTTC. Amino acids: CASSGTSAYNEQFF.

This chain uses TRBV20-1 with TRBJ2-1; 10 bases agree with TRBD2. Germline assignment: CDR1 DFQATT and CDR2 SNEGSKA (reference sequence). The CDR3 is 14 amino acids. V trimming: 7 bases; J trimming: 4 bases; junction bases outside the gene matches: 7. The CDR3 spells CSVAAGGSYNEQFF. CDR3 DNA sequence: TGCAGTGTCGCAGCGGGGGGGTCTTACAATGAGCAGTTCTTC.

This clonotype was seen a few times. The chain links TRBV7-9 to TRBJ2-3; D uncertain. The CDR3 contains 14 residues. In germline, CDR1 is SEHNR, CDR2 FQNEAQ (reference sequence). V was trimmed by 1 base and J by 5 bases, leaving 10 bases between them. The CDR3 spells CASSLVRIQDTQYF. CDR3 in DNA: TGTGCCAGCAGCTTAGTTAGGATCCAAGATACGCAGTATTTT.

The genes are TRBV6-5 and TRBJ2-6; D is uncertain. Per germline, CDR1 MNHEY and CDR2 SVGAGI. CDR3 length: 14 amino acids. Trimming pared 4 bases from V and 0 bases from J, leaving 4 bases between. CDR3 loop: CASSFSSGANVLTF. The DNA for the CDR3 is TGTGCCAGCAGTTTCTCCTCTGGGGCCAACGTCCTGACTTTC.

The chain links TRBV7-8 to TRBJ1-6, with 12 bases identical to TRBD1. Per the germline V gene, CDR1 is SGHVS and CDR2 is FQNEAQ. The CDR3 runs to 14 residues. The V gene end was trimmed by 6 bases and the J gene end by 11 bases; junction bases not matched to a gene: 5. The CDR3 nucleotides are TGTGCCAGCAGTAGGGACAGGGGGCTTGCACCCCTCCACTTT. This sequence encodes CASSRDRGLAPLHF.